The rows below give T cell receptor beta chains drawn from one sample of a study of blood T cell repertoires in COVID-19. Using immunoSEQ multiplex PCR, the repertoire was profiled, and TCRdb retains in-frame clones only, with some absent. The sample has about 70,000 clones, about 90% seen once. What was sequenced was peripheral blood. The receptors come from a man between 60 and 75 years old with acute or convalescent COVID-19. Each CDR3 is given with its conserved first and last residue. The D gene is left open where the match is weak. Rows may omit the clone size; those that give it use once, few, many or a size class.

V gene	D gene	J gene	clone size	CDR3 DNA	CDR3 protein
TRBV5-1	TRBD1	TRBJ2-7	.	TGCGCCAGCAGCCTCTGGGGACAGTCAGTCGAGCAGTACTTC	CASSLWGQSVEQYF
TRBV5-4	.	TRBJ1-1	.	TGTGCCAGCAGCCAGGACATTAACACTGAAGCTTTCTTT	CASSQDINTEAFF
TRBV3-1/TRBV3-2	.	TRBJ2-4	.	TGTGCCAGCAGCCAAGATAATGGAGCGCGCGCCAAAAACATTCAGTACTTC	CASSQDNGARAKNIQYF
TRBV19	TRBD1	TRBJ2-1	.	TGTGCCAGTAGTTCCGACAGGGACCGGGGTGAGCAGTTCTTC	CASSSDRDRGEQFF
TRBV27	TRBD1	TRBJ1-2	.	TGTGCCAGCAGTCCTGACAGGGTCTTACCTAACGGCTACACCTTC	CASSPDRVLPNGYTF
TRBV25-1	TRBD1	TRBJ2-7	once	TGTGCCAGCAGTGAAGGGACAGGGGGGCGTTACGAGCAGTACTTC	CASSEGTGGRYEQYF
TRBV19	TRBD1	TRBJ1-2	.	TGTGCCAGTAGTATGGACAGGGAGGCTGGTGGCTACACCTTC	CASSMDREAGGYTF
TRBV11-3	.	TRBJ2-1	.	TGTGCCAGCAGCCCCAGAGGTTCCAATGAGCAGTTCTTC	CASSPRGSNEQFF
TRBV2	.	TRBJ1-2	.	TGTGCCAGCAGTGAATCGACATCCGCTAACTATGGCTACACCTTC	CASSESTSANYGYTF
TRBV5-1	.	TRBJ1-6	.	TGCGCCAGTAGATTCAGGGAAGAAAAGTCACCCCTCCACTTT	CASRFREEKSPLHF
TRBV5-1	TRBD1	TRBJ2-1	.	TGCGCCAGCAGCATCGGGGACAGGTGGAATGAGCAGTTCTTC	CASSIGDRWNEQFF
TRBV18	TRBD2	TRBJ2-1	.	TGTGCCAGCTCACCACCGGGGGGGACGCACAATGAGCAGTTCTTC	CASSPPGGTHNEQFF
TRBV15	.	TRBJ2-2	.	TGTGCCACCAGCAGAGATTTGCAGACCGGGGAGCTGTTTTTT	CATSRDLQTGELFF
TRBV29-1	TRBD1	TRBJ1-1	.	TGCAGCGTCGTACCGGGACAGGGGGCGAGCACTGAAGCTTTCTTT	CSVVPGQGASTEAFF
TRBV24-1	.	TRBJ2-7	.	TGTGCCACCAGCTCAGGACAGCCCCAGGGGCAGTACTTC	CATSSGQPQGQYF
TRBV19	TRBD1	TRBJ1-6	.	TGTGCCAGTAGTCTCAGGACAGGAGCCTATAATTCACCCCTCCACTTT	CASSLRTGAYNSPLHF
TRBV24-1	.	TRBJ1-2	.	TGTGCCACCAGTGATCCAGCGACCGGTGGGTATGGCTACACCTTC	CATSDPATGGYGYTF
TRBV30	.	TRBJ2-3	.	TGTGCCTGGGGTCCGGGACAAACTAGCACAGATACGCAGTATTTT	CAWGPGQTSTDTQYF
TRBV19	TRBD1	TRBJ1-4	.	TGTGCCAGTAGCACAACAGGGGTGAAGACTAATGAAAAACTGTTTTTT	CASSTTGVKTNEKLFF
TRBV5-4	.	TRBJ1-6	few	TGTGCCAGCAGCTGGTCGCAGGGCGGAAATTCACCCCTCCACTTT	CASSWSQGGNSPLHF
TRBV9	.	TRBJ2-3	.	TGTGCCAGCAGCGTTGACCCGCCGACCAGGTCAGATACGCAGTATTTT	CASSVDPPTRSDTQYF
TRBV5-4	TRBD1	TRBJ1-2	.	TGTGCCAGCAGCTTAGACAGGGTCTCCTATGGCTACACCTTC	CASSLDRVSYGYTF
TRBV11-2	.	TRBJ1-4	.	TGTGCCAGCAGCTTAGGTATCGGCGGTCAGGGAGAAAAACTGTTTTTT	CASSLGIGGQGEKLFF
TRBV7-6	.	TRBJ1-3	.	TGTGCCAGCAGCTTAGACAGAGAGGGATTCGTAAGCACCATATATTTT	CASSLDREGFVSTIYF
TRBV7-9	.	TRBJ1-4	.	TGTGCCAGCAGCTTAGGCGGGGTTAGGAATGAAAAACTGTTTTTT	CASSLGGVRNEKLFF
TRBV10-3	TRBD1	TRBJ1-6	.	TGTGCCATCAGTGAAGGTCCGGGGACAGGTTCACCCCTCCACTTT	CAISEGPGTGSPLHF
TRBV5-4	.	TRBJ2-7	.	TGTGCCAGCAGCTTCCGAGGCTACGAGCAGTACTTC	CASSFRGYEQYF
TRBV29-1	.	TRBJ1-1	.	TGCAGCGTTGAAGAATGGCGGACAGTCATCATGAACACTGAAGCTTTCTTT	CSVEEWRTVIMNTEAFF
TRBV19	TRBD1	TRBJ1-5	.	TGTGCCAGTAGTGCCGGGACAGGGGACCACTATAGCAATCAGCCCCAGCATTTT	CASSAGTGDHYSNQPQHF
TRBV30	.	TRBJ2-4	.	TGTGCCTGGAGTGGTCCAGGGGACAAAAACATTCAGTACTTC	CAWSGPGDKNIQYF
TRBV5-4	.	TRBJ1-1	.	TGTGCCAGCAGCTTAGTCAATCAGGGAGGGACTGAAGCTTTCTTT	CASSLVNQGGTEAFF
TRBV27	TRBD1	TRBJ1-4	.	TGTGCCAGTAGGCGGTCGGAGAAGACAGGGGTTAATGAAAAACTGTTTTTT	CASRRSEKTGVNEKLFF
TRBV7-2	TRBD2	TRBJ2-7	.	TGTGCCAGCAGCTCGTCCCCCGGGACTAGAGATAGGGAGCAGTACTTC	CASSSSPGTRDREQYF
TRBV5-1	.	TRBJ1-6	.	TGCGCCAGCAGCTTGGGGCAGGGCTACAATTCACCCCTCCACTTT	CASSLGQGYNSPLHF
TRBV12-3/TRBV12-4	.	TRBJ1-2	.	TGTGCCAGCAGTCCTCAGGTTTATGGCTACACCTTC	CASSPQVYGYTF
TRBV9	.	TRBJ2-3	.	TGTGCCAGCAGCGTATCCCCCTTAGATACGCAGTATTTT	CASSVSPLDTQYF
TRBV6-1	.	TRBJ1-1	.	TGTGCCAGCAGTGACCGAGGGAGCACTGAAGCTTTCTTT	CASSDRGSTEAFF
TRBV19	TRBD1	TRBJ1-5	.	TGTGCCAGTAGTAAACGACAGGGTATCCAGCCCCAGCATTTT	CASSKRQGIQPQHF
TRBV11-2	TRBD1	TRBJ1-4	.	TGTGCCAGCCGGGACAGGGGGGAAGTTGGCGAAAAACTGTTTTTT	CASRDRGEVGEKLFF
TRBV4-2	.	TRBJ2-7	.	TGTGCCAGCAGCCAAGATGCGGACGGACTCTACGAGCAGTACTTC	CASSQDADGLYEQYF
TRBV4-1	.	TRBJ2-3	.	TGCGCCAGCAGCCTAGAGACTAGTCGGACAGATACGCAGTATTTT	CASSLETSRTDTQYF
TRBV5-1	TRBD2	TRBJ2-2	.	TGCGCCAGCAGCTTCGGGACTAGCGGCGGGGAGCTGTTTTTT	CASSFGTSGGELFF
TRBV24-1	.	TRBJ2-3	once	TGTGCCACCAGTGACTCCTGGGGAGTTAGCACAGATACGCAGTATTTT	CATSDSWGVSTDTQYF
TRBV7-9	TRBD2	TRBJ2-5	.	TGTGCCAGCAGCTCCGGGACTAGCGGTGACGAACAAGAGACCCAGTACTTC	CASSSGTSGDEQETQYF
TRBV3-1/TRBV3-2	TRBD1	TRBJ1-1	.	TGTGCCAGCAGCCAAGAGTTCGGGACAGGGCGGACCACTGAAGCTTTCTTT	CASSQEFGTGRTTEAFF
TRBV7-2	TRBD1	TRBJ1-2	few	TGTGCCAGCAGCGACCGGCCGGGACAGGGGGCGCTTTATGGCTACACCTTC	CASSDRPGQGALYGYTF
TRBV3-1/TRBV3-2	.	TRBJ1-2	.	TGTGCCAGCAGCCACCCCGGGGATGGCTACACCTTC	CASSHPGDGYTF
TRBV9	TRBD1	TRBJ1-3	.	TGTGCCAGCAGCGCTTCGACAGGGGAACAAGACACCATATATTTT	CASSASTGEQDTIYF